What follows are 24 T cell receptor beta chains derived from one specimen sequenced in a study of T cell responses to AZD1222 COVID-19 vaccine. Profiling relied on immunoSEQ multiplex PCR, and the TCRdb table lists in-frame clones only, not all of them. Here the sample spans 160,000 or so clones, 91% being singletons. The sequences come from peripheral blood, collected on day 0 of AZD1222 vaccination. Receptor source: an adult in good health.

The chain employs TRBV4-1 and TRBJ2-1, with D possibly matching TRBD2 (5 bases). Germline values: CDR1 MGHRA, CDR2 YSYEKL. V was clipped by 4 bases and J by 6 bases, with 13 bases between them. CDR3 size: 14 residues. CDR3 amino acids: CASSPPQGGNEQFF. In DNA, the CDR3 is TGCGCCAGCAGCCCACCCCAAGGAGGCAATGAGCAGTTCTTC.

The CDR3 sequence is CASRNREKLFF. The CDR3 coding sequence is TGTGCCAGCAGAAACCGCGAAAAACTGTTTTTT. The chain combines TRBV12-3 or TRBV12-4 with TRBJ1-4; D is uncertain. This CDR3 region has 11 residues. The V and J ends lost 6 bases and 8 bases respectively, with 7 bases between them.

V usage is TRBV20-1 and J usage is TRBJ2-1; D unclear. The V and J ends lost 1 base and 7 bases respectively, with 5 bases between them. CDR3 size: 11 residues. Germline CDR1 reads DFQATT; CDR2 reads SNEGSKA (reference sequence). The CDR3 nucleotides read TGCAGTGCTAGAGCCGGGAATGAGCAGTTCTTC. This codes for CSARAGNEQFF.

CDR3 sequence (DNA): TGCGCCAGCAGCCAACTCTCGGGGTCTACGACAGGAGCCTCGAGCACCGGGGAGCTGTTTTTT. Its translation is CASSQLSGSTTGASSTGELFF. The chain carries TRBV4-1 and TRBJ2-2; tentatively, D is TRBD1 (6 bases). The CDR3 covers 21 residues. Trimming stripped 2 bases from V and 4 bases from J, with 29 bases between. Germline values: CDR1 MGHRA, CDR2 YSYEKL.

This chain uses TRBV19 with TRBJ1-1; 7 nucleotides align to TRBD1. The CDR3 covers 15 residues. CDR1 is LNHDA, CDR2 SQIVND, per germline (reference sequence). Germline trimming cut 6 bases from V and 0 bases from J; bases unmatched to any gene: 7. The CDR3 DNA reads as TGTGCCAGTAGGAGTCAAGACAGGGTGAACACTGAAGCTTTCTTT. It specifies CASRSQDRVNTEAFF.

V gene TRBV27 combines with J gene TRBJ1-6; D not resolved. Germline V gene lookup returns CDR1 MNHEY and CDR2 SMNVEV (reference sequence). Trimming took 5 bases from V and 4 from J, leaving 9 bases between them. The CDR3 sequence is 14 residues long. The CDR3 region is CASSDGTYNSPLHF. CDR3 sequence (DNA): TGTGCCAGCAGTGATGGAACATATAATTCACCCCTCCACTTT.

The chain links TRBV10-3 to TRBJ2-5; 11 bases line up with TRBD2. The CDR3 extends over 16 amino acids. Germline V gene data show CDR1 as ENHRY and CDR2 as SYGVKD. V lost 0 bases, J lost 3 bases, and 3 bases stayed unmatched. As DNA, the CDR3 is TGTGCCATCAGTGAGTCCAAGACTAGCGGGAAAGAGACCCAGTACTTC. Residues: CAISESKTSGKETQYF.

CDR3 coding DNA: TGTGCCAGTAGTATGGGGCAGGGTCGGGATCAGCCCCAGCATTTT. Translated: CASSMGQGRDQPQHF. The chain uses TRBV19 and TRBJ1-5; possible D gene TRBD1, 5 bases. V shed 3 bases and J shed 5 bases, with 14 bases lying between them. The germline CDR1 and CDR2 sequences are LNHDA and SQIVND (reference sequence). This CDR3 spans 15 amino acids.

This clone was picked up one time. The V gene is TRBV11-2, the J gene TRBJ2-4; D might be TRBD1 (6 bases). The CDR3 contains 14 residues. Trimming left V 1 base short and J 4 bases short, with 8 bases between. The germline V gene encodes CDR1 SGHAT and CDR2 FQNNGV. The CDR3 here is CASSLGGPKNIQYF. The CDR3 nucleotides read TGTGCCAGCAGCTTAGGGGGGCCGAAAAACATTCAGTACTTC.

The chain uses TRBV28 and TRBJ2-5; TRBD1 matches 7 bases. The CDR3 runs to 15 residues. Losses at the gene ends were 5 bases for V and 4 bases for J; bases not matched to a gene: 10. Per germline, CDR1 MDHEN and CDR2 SYDVKM. For the CDR3, the DNA is TGTGCCAGCAGTCCCTACAGGGGTAGTGGAGAGACCCAGTACTTC. It encodes CASSPYRGSGETQYF.

The V and J genes are TRBV3-1 (or the pseudogene TRBV3-2) and TRBJ1-2, with TRBD1 identical over 7 bases. Germline assignment: CDR1 LGHDT and CDR2 YNNKEL (reference sequence). This CDR3 is built from 14 residues. After removal of 4 bases from V and 5 bases from J, the junction contained 7 bases not matched to a gene. The CDR3, as DNA: TGTGCCAGCAGCCCGAACAGGGGTGGGTATGGCTACACCTTC. It yields the protein CASSPNRGGYGYTF.

The rearrangement joins TRBV2 to TRBJ2-7; possibly TRBD2 for D (5 bases). CDR3 length: 12 amino acids. Looked up from germline, CDR1 is SNHLY and CDR2 is FYNNEI. Trimming cost V 11 bases and J 1 base, with 12 bases left between them. The CDR3, as DNA: TGTGCCGGCGCCCGACTATCCTACGAGCAGTACTTC. Translating it yields CAGARLSYEQYF.

J is TRBJ1-5 and V is TRBV30, with D perhaps TRBD1 (6 bases). The germline V gene encodes CDR1 GTSNPN and CDR2 SVGIG (reference sequence). CDR3 length: 14 amino acids. V lost 3 bases and J 4 bases, leaving 13 bases between the germline ends. CDR3 DNA: TGTGCCTGGAGCGACACAGGGAGGAATCAGCCCCAGCATTTT. Protein: CAWSDTGRNQPQHF. Variable domain in full (rest from reference TRBV30 and TRBJ1-5): SQTIHQWPATLVQPVGSPLSLECTVEGTSNPNLYWYRQAAGRGLQLLFYSVGIGQISSEVPQNLSASRPQDRQFILSSKKLLLSDSGFYLCAWSDTGRNQPQHFGDGTRLSIL.

The V gene is TRBV24-1, the J gene TRBJ2-2; D possibly corresponds to TRBD1 (5 bases). Trimming left V 9 bases short and J 0 bases short, with 13 bases between. This CDR3 has 15 amino acids. CDR1 and CDR2 (germline): KGHDR, SFDVKD. CDR3 nucleotides: TGTGCCACCTCCAGAACAGGAGCGAACACCGGGGAGCTGTTTTTT. This translates into CATSRTGANTGELFF.

To note about this clone: It is unclear where the CDR3 begins or ends on the DNA, so no DNA is shown, and the CDR3 is as TCRdb lists it. The chain couples TRBV6-6 to TRBJ1-2. CDR1 and CDR2 (germline): MNHNY, SVGAGI (reference sequence). 14 amino acids form the CDR3, both terminal residues included. The CDR3 sequence: CASSTSGRNYGYTF.

The rearrangement uses TRBV15 and TRBJ1-2, with D perhaps TRBD1 (6 bases). Germline V gives CDR1 LNHNV, CDR2 YYDKDF (reference sequence). Trimming shortened V by 1 base and J by 5 bases, and 11 bases separated the two germline ends. The CDR3 has 14 amino acids. CDR3 DNA sequence: TGTGCCACCAGCAGAGCAGGGGAAGGATATGGCTACACCTTC. Amino acid sequence: CATSRAGEGYGYTF.

The CDR3 here is CASSLGTSGETQYF. The CDR3 coding sequence is TGTGCCAGCAGCCTTGGGACTAGCGGCGAGACCCAGTACTTC. The rearrangement joins TRBV7-9 to TRBJ2-5; 11 nucleotides align to TRBD2. The CDR3 is 14 amino acids. The V gene's germline CDR1 is SEHNR and CDR2 FQNEAQ (reference sequence). J lost 5 bases, V lost 5 bases, and 4 bases had no gene match.

The chain has TRBV28 and TRBJ1-3; possibly TRBD1 for D (6 bases). V was clipped by 6 bases and J by 0 bases, with 9 bases between them. From germline, CDR1 is MDHEN and CDR2 SYDVKM. The CDR3 runs 14 residues. CDR3: CASRPQGSGNTIYF. The CDR3 DNA follows: TGTGCCAGCAGACCACAGGGCTCTGGAAACACCATATATTTT. Together with reference TRBV28 and TRBJ1-3, the CDR3 gives the full variable domain: DVKVTQSSRYLVKRTGEKVFLECVQDMDHENMFWYRQDPGLGLRLIYFSYDVKMKEKGDIPEGYSVSREKKERFSLILESASTNQTSMYLCASRPQGSGNTIYFGEGSWLTVV.

This chain joins TRBV27 and TRBJ2-6, with a possible D match to TRBD2 (6 bases). The length of the CDR3 is 14 residues. With 7 bases removed from V and 6 bases from J, the gap between germline ends came to 13 bases. CDR1 and CDR2 from the germline V gene are MNHEY and SMNVEV (reference sequence). The CDR3 loop is CASTTSGAANVLTF. CDR3 bases: TGTGCCAGCACCACTTCGGGAGCGGCCAACGTCCTGACTTTC.

This chain joins TRBV7-9 and TRBJ1-1; the D gene is possibly TRBD1 (5 bases). V lost 5 bases to trimming and J lost 2 bases, with 9 bases between them. The CDR3 covers 13 residues. The germline V gene encodes CDR1 SEHNR and CDR2 FQNEAQ (reference sequence). This CDR3 reads CASSADRNTEAFF. The DNA of the CDR3 is TGTGCCAGCAGCGCAGACAGAAACACTGAAGCTTTCTTT.

J is TRBJ1-1 and V is TRBV5-1; D is unclear. Trimming took off 2 bases at V and 3 bases at J, with 8 bases between the two ends. Germline CDR1 reads SGHRS; CDR2 reads YFSETQ. The CDR3 covers 13 residues. The CDR3 DNA is TGCGCCAGCAGCTTTCGGGCGGACACTGAAGCTTTCTTT. Protein: CASSFRADTEAFF.

The J gene is TRBJ2-1, the V gene TRBV19, with D tentatively TRBD1 (6 bases). CDR1 and CDR2 (germline): LNHDA, SQIVND (reference sequence). The germline V and J ends were trimmed by 3 bases and 8 bases, with 14 bases remaining between them. This CDR3 has 14 residues. For the CDR3, the DNA is TGTGCCAGTAGTATTCTCTCAGGGGTCGATGAGCAGTTCTTC. Translation gives CASSILSGVDEQFF.

The chain has TRBV7-2 and TRBJ1-2, with D hard to call. CDR1 is SGHTA, CDR2 FQGNSA, per germline. The CDR3 is 13 amino acids. V lost 1 base to trimming and J lost 4 bases, with 7 bases between them. The CDR3 loop is CASSLVGAYGYTF. The CDR3 DNA reads as TGTGCCAGCAGCTTAGTTGGTGCCTATGGCTACACCTTC.

This rearrangement joins TRBV4-3 to TRBJ1-2, with unresolved D. The CDR3 spans 15 residues. The germline CDR1 and CDR2 sequences are LGHNA and YSLEER. The V gene lost 0 bases and the J gene lost 6 bases, with 14 bases spanning the gap. DNA for the CDR3: TGCGCCAGCAGCCAAGATAACAGTCTTTCTGATGGCTACACCTTC. Translating gives CASSQDNSLSDGYTF.